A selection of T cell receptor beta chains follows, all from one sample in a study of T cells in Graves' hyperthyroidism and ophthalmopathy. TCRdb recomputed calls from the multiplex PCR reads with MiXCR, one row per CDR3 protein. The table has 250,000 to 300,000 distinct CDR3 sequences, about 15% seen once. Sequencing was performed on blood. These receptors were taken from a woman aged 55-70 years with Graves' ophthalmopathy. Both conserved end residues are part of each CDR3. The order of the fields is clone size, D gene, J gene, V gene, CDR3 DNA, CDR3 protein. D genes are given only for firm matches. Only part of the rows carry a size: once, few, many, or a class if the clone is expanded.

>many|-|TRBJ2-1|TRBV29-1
TGCAGCGTGCCCGGGACGGCTTACAATGAGCAGTTCTTC
CSVPGTAYNEQFF
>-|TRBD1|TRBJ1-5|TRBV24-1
TGTGCCACCAGTGATCCCCGAAAGGGGGCGGACAATCAGCCCCAGCATTTT
CATSDPRKGADNQPQHF
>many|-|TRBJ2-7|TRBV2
TGTGCCAGCAGGACGGACATCTACGAGCAGTACTTC
CASRTDIYEQYF
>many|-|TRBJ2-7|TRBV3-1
TGTGCCAGCAGCCAGGGACACTTCAGCTCCTACGAGCAGTACTTC
CASSQGHFSSYEQYF
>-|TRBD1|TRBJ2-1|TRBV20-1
TGCAGTGCTAAACCTCGGACAGGGCAAGAGACCCAGTTCTTC
CSAKPRTGQETQFF
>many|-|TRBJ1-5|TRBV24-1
TGTGCCACCAGTGCGGGCGGCAGGGCCGGTGGTTATAGCAATCAGCCCCAGCATTTT
CATSAGGRAGGYSNQPQHF
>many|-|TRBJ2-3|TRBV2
TGTGCCAGCAGTGTGGGGGCTAGTACGCAGTATTTT
CASSVGASTQYF
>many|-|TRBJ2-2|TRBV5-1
TGCGCCAGCAGCGGGCAGATCACCGGGGAGCTGTTTTTT
CASSGQITGELFF
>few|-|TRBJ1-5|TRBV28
TGTGCCAGCAGTTTCACAGCGGCACGAGGGGCCCAGCATTTT
CASSFTAARGAQHF
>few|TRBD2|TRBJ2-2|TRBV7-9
TGTGCCAGCAGCCCTCCGGGACTAGCGGGAGCGACCGGGGAGCTGTTTTTT
CASSPPGLAGATGELFF
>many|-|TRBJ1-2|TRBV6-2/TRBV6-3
TGTGCCAGCAGTTACTCCGACCCCTGGAACGATGGCTACACCTTC
CASSYSDPWNDGYTF
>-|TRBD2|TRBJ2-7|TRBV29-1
TGCAGCGTGAGGGGCGGGAGATCCTACGAGCAGTACTTC
CSVRGGRSYEQYF
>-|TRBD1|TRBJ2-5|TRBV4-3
TGCGCCAGCAGCCAAGTTAGGGGGCTGGAGACCCAGTGCTTC
CASSQVRGLETQCF
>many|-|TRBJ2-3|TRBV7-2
TGTGCCAGCGGGGTGGCAGATACGCAGTATTTT
CASGVADTQYF
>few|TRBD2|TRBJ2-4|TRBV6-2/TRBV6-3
TGTGCCAGCAGTTACTCTCCTAGCGGGGGGGCCCAAGCCAAAAACATTCAGTACTTC
CASSYSPSGGAQAKNIQYF
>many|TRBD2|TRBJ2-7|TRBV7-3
TGTGCCAGCAGCCCCGGGACTACCTCCTACGAGCAGTACTTC
CASSPGTTSYEQYF
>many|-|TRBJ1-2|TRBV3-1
TGTGCCAGCAGCCAACAATCCTCGGACTATGGCTACACCTTC
CASSQQSSDYGYTF
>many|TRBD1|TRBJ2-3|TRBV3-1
TGTGCCAGCAGCCAAGAGGTCGATTGGACAGGGGCAGATACGCAGTATTTT
CASSQEVDWTGADTQYF
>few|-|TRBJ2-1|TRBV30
TGTGCCTGGAGGGCCCCCCGGGGTGGGGCCATATGGGATGAGCAGTTCTTC
CAWRAPRGGAIWDEQFF
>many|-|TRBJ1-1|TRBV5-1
TGCGCCAGCAAACCGGACGGTTGGGGGGACGCTGAAGCTTTCTTT
CASKPDGWGDAEAFF
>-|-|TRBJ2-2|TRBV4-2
TGTGCCAGCAGCCAAGATTCCCAGCGGGTCAGCACCGGGGAGCTGTTTTTT
CASSQDSQRVSTGELFF
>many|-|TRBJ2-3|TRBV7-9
TGTGCCAGCAGCCCCCCCCGACTCCCTGGAGATACGCAGTATTTT
CASSPPRLPGDTQYF
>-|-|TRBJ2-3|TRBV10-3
TGTGCCCTCAGTGAATTCAGGTCGAATGCACAAGATACGCAGTATTTT
CALSEFRSNAQDTQYF
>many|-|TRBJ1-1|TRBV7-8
TGTGCCAGCAGCCTGAACCGAAGGGACACTGAAGCTTTCTTT
CASSLNRRDTEAFF
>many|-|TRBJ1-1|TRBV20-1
TGCAGTGCTGAGTCCGGGCGGACCACTGAAGCTTTCTTT
CSAESGRTTEAFF
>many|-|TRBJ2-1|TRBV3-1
TGTGCCAGCAGCCAGGGGGGACAGCCCTACAATGAGCAGTTCTTC
CASSQGGQPYNEQFF
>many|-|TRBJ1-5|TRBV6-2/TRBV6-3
TGTGCCAGCAGACGGGACACCGGTTCATTTAATCCTCAGCCCCAGCATTTT
CASRRDTGSFNPQPQHF
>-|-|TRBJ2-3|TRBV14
TGTGCCAGCAGCCAAGTGAGGTACAAGGGCACAGATACGCAGTATTTT
CASSQVRYKGTDTQYF
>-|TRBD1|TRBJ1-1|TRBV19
TGTGCCAGTAGTAGAAAGACAGGGGGCGGGACTGAAGCTTTCTTT
CASSRKTGGGTEAFF
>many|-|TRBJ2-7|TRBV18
TGTGCCAGCTCCCCATCTGCGAGGGCCTACGAGCAGTACTTC
CASSPSARAYEQYF
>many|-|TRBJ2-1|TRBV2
TGTGCCAGCAGTGCGAGTGGATGGTCCGTCGTCAATGAGCAGTTCTTC
CASSASGWSVVNEQFF
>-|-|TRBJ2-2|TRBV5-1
TGCGCCAGCAGTTCGCCCTATACGAACACCGGGGAGCTGTTTTTT
CASSSPYTNTGELFF
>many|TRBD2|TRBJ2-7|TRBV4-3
TGCGCCAGCAGCCAAGCAGGCGGGAGTGCCACCTACGAGCAGTACTTC
CASSQAGGSATYEQYF
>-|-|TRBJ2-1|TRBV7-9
TGTGCCAGCAGCTTAGGGAGGGACGGAAATGAGCAGTTCTTC
CASSLGRDGNEQFF
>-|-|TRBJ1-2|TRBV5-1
TGCGCCAGCAGCTCGAGAGAGGCCGGGACGGAGAATCATGGCTACACCTTC
CASSSREAGTENHGYTF
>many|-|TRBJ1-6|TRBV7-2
TGTGCCAGCAGCCTAAGACAGACCTCACCCCTCCACTTT
CASSLRQTSPLHF